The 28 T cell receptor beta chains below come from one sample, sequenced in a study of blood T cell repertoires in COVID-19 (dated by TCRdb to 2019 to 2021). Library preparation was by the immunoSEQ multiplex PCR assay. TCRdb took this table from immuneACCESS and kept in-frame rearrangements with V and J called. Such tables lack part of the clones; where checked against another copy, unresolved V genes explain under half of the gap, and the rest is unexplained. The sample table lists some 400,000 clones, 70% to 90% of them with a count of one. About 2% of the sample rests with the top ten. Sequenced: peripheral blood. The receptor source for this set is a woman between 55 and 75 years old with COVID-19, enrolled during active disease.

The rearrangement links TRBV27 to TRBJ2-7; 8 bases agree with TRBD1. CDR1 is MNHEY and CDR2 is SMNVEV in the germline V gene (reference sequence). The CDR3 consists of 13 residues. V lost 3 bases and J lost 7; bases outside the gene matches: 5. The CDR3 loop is CASSFQGAGEQYF. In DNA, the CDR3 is TGTGCCAGCAGTTTCCAGGGGGCGGGGGAGCAGTACTTC.

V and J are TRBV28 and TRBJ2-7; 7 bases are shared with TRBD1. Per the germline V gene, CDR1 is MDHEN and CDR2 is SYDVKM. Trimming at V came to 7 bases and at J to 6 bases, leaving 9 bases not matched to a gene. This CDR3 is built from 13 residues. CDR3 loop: CASTDRVKIEQYF. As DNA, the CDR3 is TGTGCCAGCACCGACAGGGTAAAAATCGAGCAGTACTTC.

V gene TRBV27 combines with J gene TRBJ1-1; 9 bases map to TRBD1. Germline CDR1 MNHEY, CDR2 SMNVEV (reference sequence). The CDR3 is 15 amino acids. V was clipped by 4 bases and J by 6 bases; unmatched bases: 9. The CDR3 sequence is CASSYSDRGRAEAFF. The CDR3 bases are TGTGCCAGCAGTTATTCGGACAGGGGTAGGGCTGAAGCTTTCTTT.

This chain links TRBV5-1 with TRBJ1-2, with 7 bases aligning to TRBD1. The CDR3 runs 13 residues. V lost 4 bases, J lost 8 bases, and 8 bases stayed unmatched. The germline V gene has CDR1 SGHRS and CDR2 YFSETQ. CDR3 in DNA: TGCGCCAGCAGCCGCACAGGGGACGGCGGCTACACCTTC. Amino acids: CASSRTGDGGYTF.

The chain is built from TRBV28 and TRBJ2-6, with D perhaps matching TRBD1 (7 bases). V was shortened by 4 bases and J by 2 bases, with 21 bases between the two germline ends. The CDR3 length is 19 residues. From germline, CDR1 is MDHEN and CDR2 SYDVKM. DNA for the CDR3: TGTGCCAGCAGTTCTTACCTCCGCAGGGGGGAAGCTGGGGCCAACGTCCTGACTTTC. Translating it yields CASSSYLRRGEAGANVLTF.

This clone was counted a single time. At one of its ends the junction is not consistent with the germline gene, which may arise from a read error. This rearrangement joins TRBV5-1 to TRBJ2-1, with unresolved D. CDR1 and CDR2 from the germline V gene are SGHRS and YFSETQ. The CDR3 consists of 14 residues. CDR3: CASSFRGSHNEQFF. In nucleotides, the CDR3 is TGCGCCAGCAGCTTTCGCGGCTCCCACAATGAGCAGTTCTTC.

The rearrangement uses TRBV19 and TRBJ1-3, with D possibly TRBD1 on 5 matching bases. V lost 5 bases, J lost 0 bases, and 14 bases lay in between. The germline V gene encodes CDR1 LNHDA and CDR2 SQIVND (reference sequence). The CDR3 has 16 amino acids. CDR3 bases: TGTGCCAGTAGTGATCTCCGGGGGGGCTCTGGAAACACCATATATTTT. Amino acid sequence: CASSDLRGGSGNTIYF.

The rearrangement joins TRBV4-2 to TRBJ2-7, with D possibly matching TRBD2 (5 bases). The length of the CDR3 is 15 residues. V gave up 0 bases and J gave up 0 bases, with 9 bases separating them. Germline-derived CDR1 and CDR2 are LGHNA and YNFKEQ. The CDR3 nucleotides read TGTGCCAGCAGCCAAGATCTGGGAGTCTCCTACGAGCAGTACTTC. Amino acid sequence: CASSQDLGVSYEQYF.

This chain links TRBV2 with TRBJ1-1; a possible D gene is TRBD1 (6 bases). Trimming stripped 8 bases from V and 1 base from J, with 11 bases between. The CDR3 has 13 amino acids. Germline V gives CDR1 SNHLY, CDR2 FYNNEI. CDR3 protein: CASGVGQNTEAFF. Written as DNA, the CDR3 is TGTGCCAGCGGGGTGGGACAGAACACTGAAGCTTTCTTT.

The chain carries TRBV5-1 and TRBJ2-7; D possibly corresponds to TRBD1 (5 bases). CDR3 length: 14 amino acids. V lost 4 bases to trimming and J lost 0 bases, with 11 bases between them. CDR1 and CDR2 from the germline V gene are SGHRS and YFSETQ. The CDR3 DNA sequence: TGCGCCAGCAGCGTCAGGGCGAGCTCCTACGAGCAGTACTTC. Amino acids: CASSVRASSYEQYF.

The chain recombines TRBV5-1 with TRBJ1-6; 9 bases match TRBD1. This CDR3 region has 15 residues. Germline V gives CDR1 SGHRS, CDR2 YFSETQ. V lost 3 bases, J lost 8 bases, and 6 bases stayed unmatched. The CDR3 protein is CASSYSDRGDSPLHF. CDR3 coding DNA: TGCGCCAGCAGCTATTCGGACAGGGGTGATTCACCCCTCCACTTT. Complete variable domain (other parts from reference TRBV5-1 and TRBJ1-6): KAGVTQTPRYLIKTRGQQVTLSCSPISGHRSVSWYQQTPGQGLQFLFEYFSETQRNKGNFPGRFSGRQFSNSRSEMNVSTLELGDSALYLCASSYSDRGDSPLHFGNGTRLTVT.

CDR3 loop: CASRDRDYTEAFF. The CDR3 DNA sequence: TGTGCCAGCAGAGACAGGGACTACACTGAAGCTTTCTTT. The V call is TRBV2, the J call TRBJ1-1, with 7 bases that match TRBD1. Looked up from germline, CDR1 is SNHLY and CDR2 is FYNNEI. Trimming removed 6 bases from V and 3 bases from J; junction bases left unmatched: 4. CDR3 length: 13 amino acids.

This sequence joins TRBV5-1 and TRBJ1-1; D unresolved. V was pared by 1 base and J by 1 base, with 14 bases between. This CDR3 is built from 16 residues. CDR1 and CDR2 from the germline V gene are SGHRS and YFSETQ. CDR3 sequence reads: CASSLPPGQQNTEAFF. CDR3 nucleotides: TGCGCCAGCAGCTTGCCGCCTGGGCAGCAGAACACTGAAGCTTTCTTT.

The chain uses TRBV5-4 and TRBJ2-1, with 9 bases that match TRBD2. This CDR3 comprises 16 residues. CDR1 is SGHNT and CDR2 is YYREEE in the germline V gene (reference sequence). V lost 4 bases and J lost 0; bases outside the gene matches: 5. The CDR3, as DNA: TGTGCCAGCAGCCGCGGGGGGGGGAGCTCCTACAATGAGCAGTTCTTC. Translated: CASSRGGGSSYNEQFF.

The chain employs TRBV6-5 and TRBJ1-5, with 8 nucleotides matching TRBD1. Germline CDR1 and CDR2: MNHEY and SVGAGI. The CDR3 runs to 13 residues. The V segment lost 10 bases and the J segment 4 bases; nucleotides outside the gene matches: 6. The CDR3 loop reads CAIAGGWNQPQHF. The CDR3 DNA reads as TGTGCCATCGCAGGGGGCTGGAATCAGCCCCAGCATTTT.

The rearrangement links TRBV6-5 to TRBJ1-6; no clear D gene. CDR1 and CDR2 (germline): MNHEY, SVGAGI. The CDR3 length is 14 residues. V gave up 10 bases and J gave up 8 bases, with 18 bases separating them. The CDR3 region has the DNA TGTGCCACCCGGATGACACAGAGAGATTCACCCCTCCACTTT. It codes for CATRMTQRDSPLHF.

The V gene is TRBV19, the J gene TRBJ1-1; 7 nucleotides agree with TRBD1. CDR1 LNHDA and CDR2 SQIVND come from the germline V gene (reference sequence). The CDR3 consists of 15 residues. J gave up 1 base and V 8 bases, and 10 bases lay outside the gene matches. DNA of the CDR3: TGTGCCAGTCGAACCTCCGGGACAGAGAACACTGAAGCTTTCTTT. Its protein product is CASRTSGTENTEAFF. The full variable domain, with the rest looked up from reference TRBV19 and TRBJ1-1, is DGGITQSPKYLFRKEGQNVTLSCEQNLNHDAMYWYRQDPGQGLRLIYYSQIVNDFQKGDIAEGYSVSREKKESFPLTVTSAQKNPTAFYLCASRTSGTENTEAFFGQGTRLTVV.

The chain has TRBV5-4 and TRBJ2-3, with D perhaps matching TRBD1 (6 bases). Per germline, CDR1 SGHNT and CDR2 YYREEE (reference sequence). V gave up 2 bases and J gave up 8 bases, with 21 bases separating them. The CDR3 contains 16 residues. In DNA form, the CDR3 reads TGTGCCAGCAGCTTCAGGACAGCAAGGAAAAAGACTACGCAGTATTTT. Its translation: CASSFRTARKKTTQYF.

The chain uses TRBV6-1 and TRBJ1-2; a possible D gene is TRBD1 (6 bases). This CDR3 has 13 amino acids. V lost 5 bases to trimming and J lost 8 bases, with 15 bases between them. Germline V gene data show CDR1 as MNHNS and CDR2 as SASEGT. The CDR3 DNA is TGTGCCAGCAGTACCGGGACGAGGGGGGGCTACACCTTC. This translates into CASSTGTRGGYTF.

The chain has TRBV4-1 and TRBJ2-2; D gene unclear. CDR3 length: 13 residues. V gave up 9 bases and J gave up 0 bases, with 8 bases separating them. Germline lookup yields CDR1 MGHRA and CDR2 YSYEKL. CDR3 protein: CASVNSNTGELFF. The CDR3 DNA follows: TGCGCCAGTGTCAACTCGAACACCGGGGAGCTGTTTTTT.

The CDR3 bases are TGTGCCAGCAGCTTATCCGGGACAGGGGTTACAGATACGCAGTATTTT. Translated, it gives CASSLSGTGVTDTQYF. The gene calls are TRBV5-6 and TRBJ2-3, with 10 bases fitting TRBD1. From germline, CDR1 is SGHDT and CDR2 YYEEEE. This CDR3 has 16 amino acids. V was clipped by 2 bases and J by 3 bases; unmatched bases: 6.

CDR3 nucleotide sequence: TGCGCCAGCGGGGGGTCCGGGACGGCCACCTACGAGCAGTACTTC. Encoded protein: CASGGSGTATYEQYF. The chain has TRBV10-2 and TRBJ2-7; a weak D match, TRBD2 (6 bases). The germline V and J ends were trimmed by 8 bases and 2 bases, with 19 bases remaining between them. The germline gives CDR1 WSHSY, CDR2 SAAADI. This CDR3 has 15 amino acids.

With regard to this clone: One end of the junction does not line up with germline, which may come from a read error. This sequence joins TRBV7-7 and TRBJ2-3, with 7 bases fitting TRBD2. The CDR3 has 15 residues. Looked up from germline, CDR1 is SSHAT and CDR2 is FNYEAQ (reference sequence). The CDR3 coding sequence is TGTGCTAGCAGACGACTAGCCCCTAGCACAGATACGCAGTATTTT. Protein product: CASRRLAPSTDTQYF.

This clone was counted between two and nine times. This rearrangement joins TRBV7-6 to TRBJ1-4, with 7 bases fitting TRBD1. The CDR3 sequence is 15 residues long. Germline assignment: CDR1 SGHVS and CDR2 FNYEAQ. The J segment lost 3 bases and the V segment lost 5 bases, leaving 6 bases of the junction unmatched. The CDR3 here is CASSQGGQSNEKLFF. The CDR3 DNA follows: TGTGCCAGCAGCCAAGGGGGACAGTCTAATGAAAAACTGTTTTTT.

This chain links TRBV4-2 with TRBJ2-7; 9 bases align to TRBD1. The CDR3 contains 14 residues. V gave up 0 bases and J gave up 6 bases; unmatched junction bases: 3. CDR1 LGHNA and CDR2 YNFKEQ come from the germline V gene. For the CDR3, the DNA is TGTGCCAGCAGCCAAGAGGAGGACAGGGGCGAGCAGTACTTC. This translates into CASSQEEDRGEQYF.

The CDR3 here is CASSLNSGAAYSNQPQHF. The CDR3 DNA is TGTGCCAGCTCACTGAATTCAGGGGCTGCCTATAGCAATCAGCCCCAGCATTTT. This chain uses TRBV18 with TRBJ1-5; possible D gene TRBD1, 6 bases. The CDR3 runs to 18 residues. Germline CDR1 is KGHSH and CDR2 is LQKENI. With 4 bases removed from V and 0 bases from J, the gap between germline ends came to 19 bases.

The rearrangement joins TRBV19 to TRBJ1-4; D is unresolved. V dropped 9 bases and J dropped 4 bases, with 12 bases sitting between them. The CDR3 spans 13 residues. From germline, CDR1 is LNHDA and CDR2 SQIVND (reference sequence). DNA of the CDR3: TGTGCCAGCGAGGGAAGGATTAATGAAAAACTGTTTTTT. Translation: CASEGRINEKLFF.

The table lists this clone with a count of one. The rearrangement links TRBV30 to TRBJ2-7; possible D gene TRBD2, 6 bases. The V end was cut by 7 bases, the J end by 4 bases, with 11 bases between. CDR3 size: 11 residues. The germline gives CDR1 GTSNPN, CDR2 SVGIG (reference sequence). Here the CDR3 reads CASGTPYEQYF. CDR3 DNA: TGTGCCTCCGGGACTCCTTACGAGCAGTACTTC.